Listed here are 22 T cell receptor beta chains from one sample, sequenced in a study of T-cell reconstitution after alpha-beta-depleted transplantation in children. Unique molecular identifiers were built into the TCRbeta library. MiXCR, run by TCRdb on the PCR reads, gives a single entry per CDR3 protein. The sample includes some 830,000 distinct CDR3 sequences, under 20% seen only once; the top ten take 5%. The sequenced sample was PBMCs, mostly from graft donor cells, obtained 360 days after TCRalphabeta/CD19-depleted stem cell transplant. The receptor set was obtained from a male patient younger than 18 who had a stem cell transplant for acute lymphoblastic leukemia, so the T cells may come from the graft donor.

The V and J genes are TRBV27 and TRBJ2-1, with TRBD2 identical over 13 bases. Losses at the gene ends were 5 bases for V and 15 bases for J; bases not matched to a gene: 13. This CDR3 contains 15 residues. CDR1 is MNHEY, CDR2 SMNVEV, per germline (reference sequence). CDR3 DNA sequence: TGTGCCAGCAGTGAACCGGGACTAGCGGGATGGGGTCCGTTCTTC. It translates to CASSEPGLAGWGPFF.

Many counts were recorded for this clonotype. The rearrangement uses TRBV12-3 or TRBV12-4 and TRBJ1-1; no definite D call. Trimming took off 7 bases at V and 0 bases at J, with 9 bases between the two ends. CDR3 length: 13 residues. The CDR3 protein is CASTNPLNTEAFF. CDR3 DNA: TGTGCCAGCACCAACCCTTTGAACACTGAAGCTTTCTTT.

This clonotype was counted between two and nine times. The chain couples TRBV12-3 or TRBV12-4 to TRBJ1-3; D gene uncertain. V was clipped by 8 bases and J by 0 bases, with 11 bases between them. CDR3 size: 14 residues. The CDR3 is CASDGWGSGNTIYF. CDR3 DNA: TGTGCCAGCGATGGATGGGGCTCTGGAAACACCATATATTTT.

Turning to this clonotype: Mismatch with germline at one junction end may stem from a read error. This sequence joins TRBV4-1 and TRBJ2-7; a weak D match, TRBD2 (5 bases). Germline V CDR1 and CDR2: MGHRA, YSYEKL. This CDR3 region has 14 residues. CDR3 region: CASIQVSSGDEQYF. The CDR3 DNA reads TGCGCCAGCATCCAAGTTTCCTCCGGGGACGAGCAGTACTTC.

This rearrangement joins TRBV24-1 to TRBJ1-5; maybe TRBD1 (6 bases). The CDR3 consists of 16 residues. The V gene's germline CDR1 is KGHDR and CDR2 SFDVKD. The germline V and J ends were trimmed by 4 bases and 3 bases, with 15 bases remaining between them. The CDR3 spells CATSDNDRSVNQPQHF. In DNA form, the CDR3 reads TGTGCCACCAGTGACAACGACAGGTCGGTCAATCAGCCCCAGCATTTT.

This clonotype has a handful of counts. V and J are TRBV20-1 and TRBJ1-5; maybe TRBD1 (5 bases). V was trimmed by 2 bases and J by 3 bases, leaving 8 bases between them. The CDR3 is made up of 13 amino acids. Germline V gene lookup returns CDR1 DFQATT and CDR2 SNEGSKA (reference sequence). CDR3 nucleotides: TGCAGTGCTAGACGGGGGTTCAATCAGCCCCAGCATTTT. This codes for CSARRGFNQPQHF.

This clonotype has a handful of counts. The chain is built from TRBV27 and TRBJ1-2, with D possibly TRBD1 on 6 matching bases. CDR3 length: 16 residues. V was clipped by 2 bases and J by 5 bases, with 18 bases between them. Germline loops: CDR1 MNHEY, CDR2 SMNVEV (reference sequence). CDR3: CASSLAGAGDPYGYTF. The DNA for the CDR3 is TGTGCCAGCAGTTTAGCCGGGGCAGGGGACCCTTATGGCTACACCTTC.

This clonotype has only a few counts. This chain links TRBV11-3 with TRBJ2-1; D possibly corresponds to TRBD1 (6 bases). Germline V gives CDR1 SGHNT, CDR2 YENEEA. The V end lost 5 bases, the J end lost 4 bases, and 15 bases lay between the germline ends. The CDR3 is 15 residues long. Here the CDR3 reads CASSIAGAGYNEQFF. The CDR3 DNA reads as TGTGCCAGCAGCATTGCAGGGGCTGGTTACAATGAGCAGTTCTTC.

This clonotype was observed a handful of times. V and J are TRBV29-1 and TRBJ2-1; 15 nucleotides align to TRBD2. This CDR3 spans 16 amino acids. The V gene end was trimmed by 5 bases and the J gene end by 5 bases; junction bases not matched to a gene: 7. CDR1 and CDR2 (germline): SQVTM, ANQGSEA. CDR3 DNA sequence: TGCAGCGTTACCGGGACTAGCGGGAGGACGAACAATGAGCAGTTCTTC. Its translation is CSVTGTSGRTNNEQFF.

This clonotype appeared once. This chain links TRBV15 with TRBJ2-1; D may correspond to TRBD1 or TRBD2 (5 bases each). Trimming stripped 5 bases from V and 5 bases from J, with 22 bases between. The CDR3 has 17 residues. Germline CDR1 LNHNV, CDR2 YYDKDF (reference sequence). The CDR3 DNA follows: TGTGCCACCAGCGGCGAGGGGAGTGTATCCCCCCACAATGAGCAGTTCTTC. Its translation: CATSGEGSVSPHNEQFF.

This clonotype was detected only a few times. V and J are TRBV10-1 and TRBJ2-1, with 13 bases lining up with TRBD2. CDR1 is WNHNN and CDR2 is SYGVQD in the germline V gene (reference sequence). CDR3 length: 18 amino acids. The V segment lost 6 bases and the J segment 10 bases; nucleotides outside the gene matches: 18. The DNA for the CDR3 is TGCGCCAGCAGCGGACTAGCGGGAGACCAGGGGGTGCTAGGGGAGCAGTTCTTC. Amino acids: CASSGLAGDQGVLGEQFF.

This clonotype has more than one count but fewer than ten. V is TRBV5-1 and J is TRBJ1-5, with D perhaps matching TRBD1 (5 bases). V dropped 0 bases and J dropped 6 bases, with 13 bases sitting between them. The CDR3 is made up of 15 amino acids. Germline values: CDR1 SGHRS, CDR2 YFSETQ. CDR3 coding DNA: TGCGCCAGCAGCTTGGGGGGGAGAGGTGGTCAGCCCCAGCATTTT. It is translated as CASSLGGRGGQPQHF.

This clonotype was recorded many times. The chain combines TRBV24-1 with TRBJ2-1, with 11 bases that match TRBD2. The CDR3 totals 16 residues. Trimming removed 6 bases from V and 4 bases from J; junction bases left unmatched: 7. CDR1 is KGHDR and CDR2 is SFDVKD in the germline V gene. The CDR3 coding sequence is TGTGCCACCAGTATCACTCTAGCGGGGGGTTACAATGAGCAGTTCTTC. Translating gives CATSITLAGGYNEQFF.

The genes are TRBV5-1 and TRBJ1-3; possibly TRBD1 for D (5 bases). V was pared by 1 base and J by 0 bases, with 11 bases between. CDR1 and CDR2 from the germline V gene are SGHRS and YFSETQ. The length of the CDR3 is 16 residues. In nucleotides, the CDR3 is TGCGCCAGCAGCTTGTGGCACAGGACCTCTGGAAACACCATATATTTT. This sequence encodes CASSLWHRTSGNTIYF.

CDR3 region: CSAPEAVLDTQYF. The CDR3, as DNA: TGCAGTGCACCCGAGGCAGTCCTAGATACGCAGTATTTT. V gene TRBV20-1 combines with J gene TRBJ2-3; D unclear. CDR1 and CDR2 from the germline V gene are DFQATT and SNEGSKA (reference sequence). V was clipped by 6 bases and J by 5 bases, with 15 bases between them. The CDR3 runs 13 residues.

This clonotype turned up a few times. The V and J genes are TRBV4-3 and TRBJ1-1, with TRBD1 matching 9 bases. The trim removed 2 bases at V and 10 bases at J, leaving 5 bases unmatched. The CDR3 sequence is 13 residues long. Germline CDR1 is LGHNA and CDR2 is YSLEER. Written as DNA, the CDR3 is TGCGCCAGCAGCCAATACAGGGGGCGCGGAGCTTTCTTT. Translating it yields CASSQYRGRGAFF.

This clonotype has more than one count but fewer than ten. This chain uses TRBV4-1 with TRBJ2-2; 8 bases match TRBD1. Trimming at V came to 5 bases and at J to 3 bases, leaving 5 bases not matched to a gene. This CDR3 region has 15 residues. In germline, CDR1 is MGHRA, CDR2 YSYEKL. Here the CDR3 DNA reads TGCGCCAGCAGCTCCCAGGGGGCTTACACCGGGGAGCTGTTTTTT. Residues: CASSSQGAYTGELFF.

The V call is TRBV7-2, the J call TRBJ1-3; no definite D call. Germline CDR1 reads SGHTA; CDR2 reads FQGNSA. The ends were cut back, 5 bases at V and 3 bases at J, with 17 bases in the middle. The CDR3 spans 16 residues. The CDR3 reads CASSAIGELGGNTIYF. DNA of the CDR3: TGTGCCAGCAGCGCTATTGGGGAGCTGGGTGGAAACACCATATATTTT.

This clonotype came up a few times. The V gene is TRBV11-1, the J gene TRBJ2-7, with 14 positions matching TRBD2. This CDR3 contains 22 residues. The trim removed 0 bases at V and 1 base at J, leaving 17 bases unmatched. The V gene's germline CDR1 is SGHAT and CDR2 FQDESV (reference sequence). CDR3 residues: CASSLAGHGTSGRADRSYEQYF. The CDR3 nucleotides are TGTGCCAGCAGCTTAGCGGGTCACGGGACTAGCGGGAGAGCCGATCGTTCCTACGAGCAGTACTTC.

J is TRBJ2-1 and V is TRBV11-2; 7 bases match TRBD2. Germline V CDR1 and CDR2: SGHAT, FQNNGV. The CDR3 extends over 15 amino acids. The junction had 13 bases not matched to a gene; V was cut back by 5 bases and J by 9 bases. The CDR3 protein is CASSARLASRGEQFF. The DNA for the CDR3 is TGTGCCAGCAGCGCCCGACTAGCATCGAGGGGTGAGCAGTTCTTC.

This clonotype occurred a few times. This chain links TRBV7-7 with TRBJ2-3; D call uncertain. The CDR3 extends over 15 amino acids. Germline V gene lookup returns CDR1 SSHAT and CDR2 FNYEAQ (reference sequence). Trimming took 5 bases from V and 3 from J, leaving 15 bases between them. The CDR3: CASSPNGGPTDTQYF. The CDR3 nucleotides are TGTGCCAGCAGCCCAAACGGTGGCCCTACAGATACGCAGTATTTT.

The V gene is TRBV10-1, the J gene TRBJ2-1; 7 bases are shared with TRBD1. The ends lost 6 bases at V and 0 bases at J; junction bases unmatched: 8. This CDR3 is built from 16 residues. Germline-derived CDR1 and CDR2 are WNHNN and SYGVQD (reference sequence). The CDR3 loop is CASSRTTGYSYNEQFF. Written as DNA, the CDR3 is TGCGCCAGCAGCCGAACGACAGGGTACTCCTACAATGAGCAGTTCTTC.